The rows below give T cell receptor beta chains drawn from one sample of a study of Graves' ophthalmopathy and Graves' hyperthyroidism. From the multiplex PCR reads, TCRdb called clonotypes with MiXCR, one entry per CDR3 protein. The table has roughly 1.1 million distinct CDR3 sequences, 36% seen once; the top ten hold over 8.5%. The specimen was peripheral blood or thyroid tissue (not recorded which). These receptors originate from an adult man with Graves' hyperthyroidism. Both conserved end residues are part of each CDR3. The D gene is left open where the match is weak. Clone size appears in some rows only: once, few, many, or a class for an expanded clone.

d_call,v_call,clone_size,j_call,cdr3_nt,cdr3_aa
NA,TRBV4-1,few,TRBJ1-3,TGCGCCAGCAGCCTCGCGGACAGACGGAACACCATATATTTT,CASSLADRRNTIYF
NA,TRBV10-3,NA,TRBJ2-2,TGTGCCAGCAGACAGCAACCGGGACACTTGGGCGGGGAGCTGTTTTTT,CASRQQPGHLGGELFF
NA,TRBV4-1,once,TRBJ2-7,TGCGCCAGCAGCCAGGGGACTCAGCAGTACTTC,CASSQGTQQYF
TRBD1,TRBV28,few,TRBJ1-5,TGTGCCAGCAGGAACGCAGGGGGCCTAAATCAGCCCCAGCATTTT,CASRNAGGLNQPQHF
NA,TRBV7-9,NA,TRBJ1-5,TGTGCCAGCTCGGGGCAGGGCGGTCGCGAGCAGCCCCAGCATTTT,CASSGQGGREQPQHF
NA,TRBV11-2,many,TRBJ2-5,TGTGCCAGCAGCTTTAACTGGCGGGAAGAGACCCAGTACTTC,CASSFNWREETQYF
TRBD1,TRBV5-5,many,TRBJ1-2,TGTGCCAGCAGCTGGGACAGGGGGCCCTATGGCTACACCTTC,CASSWDRGPYGYTF
NA,TRBV12-3/TRBV12-4,many,TRBJ2-7,TGTGCCAGCAGTCCAAATGGAGTTCCTCTCAGGGAGCAGTACTTC,CASSPNGVPLREQYF
NA,TRBV10-3,NA,TRBJ1-2,TGTGCCAGCAGTTACTCGTCGGTTCGGAGGTTCGGGGAGCTCTTC,CASSYSSVRRFGELF
NA,TRBV10-3,NA,TRBJ2-2,TGTGCCATCTTGGCAGGGTGGGCCGGGGAGCTGTTTTTT,CAILAGWAGELFF
NA,TRBV20-1,many,TRBJ1-1,TGCAGTGCTAGACGCGGGGCGGTGTTGGGGAACACTGAAGCTTTCTTT,CSARRGAVLGNTEAFF
NA,TRBV12-3/TRBV12-4,few,TRBJ1-5,TGTGCCAGCAGTCGAGAAGTAGGACTTCAGCCCCAGCATTTT,CASSREVGLQPQHF
NA,TRBV27,NA,TRBJ2-7,TGTGCCAGCATGTCGGAGACCCTTTACGAGCAGTACTTC,CASMSETLYEQYF
TRBD2,TRBV11-2,few,TRBJ2-7,TGTGCCAGCAGCTTACCTCAGCGGGGGGCTAGCTACGAGCAGTACTTC,CASSLPQRGASYEQYF
NA,TRBV29-1,NA,TRBJ1-4,TGCAGCGTTGGTCACAGTACCGGGGGCGGTGAAAAACTGTTTTTT,CSVGHSTGGGEKLFF
TRBD1,TRBV24-1,many,TRBJ2-2,TGTGCCACCGCTGGGGACAGGGCCGGGGAGCTGTTTTTT,CATAGDRAGELFF
NA,TRBV24-1,NA,TRBJ1-5,TGTGCCACCAGTGATTTGAATCGAGGGATTTATAGCAATCAGCCCCAGCATTTT,CATSDLNRGIYSNQPQHF
NA,TRBV11-2,many,TRBJ1-6,TGTGCCAGCAGCAAGGGGGAGAATAATTCACCCCTCCACTTT,CASSKGENNSPLHF